This T cell receptor (beta chain) comes out of a study of T cells in Graves' hyperthyroidism and ophthalmopathy. Study-wide points: Among thyroid clonotypes expanded above 0.001, most also appeared in blood.

V was shortened by 3 bases and J by 4 bases, with 18 bases between the two germline ends. This CDR3 region has 16 residues. In the ophthalmopathy cohort, Clinical Activity Score was at least 3, NOSPECS grade at least 4, and duration under 3 months. Amplified TCR beta CDR3 regions derived from RNA transcripts. HTBI primers drove first-round RT-PCR of the TCR CDR3. Each CDR3 protein gets one entry after TCRdb re-called the multiplex PCR reads with MiXCR. Of about 610,000 distinct CDR3 sequences listed, around 15% are singletons. This clonotype has ten or more counts. Its target is unknown. The receptor's source is a woman aged 40 to 50 with Graves' ophthalmopathy. The sequenced sample consisted of blood. The chain links TRBV12-3 or TRBV12-4 to TRBJ2-5, with a tentative D call TRBD2 (6 bases). The CDR3 region has the DNA TGTGCCAGCAGTTTTCTAACGGGGGACCCCGGAGAGACCCAGTACTTC. Amino acids: CASSFLTGDPGETQYF.